This is a list of T cell receptor beta chains from one sample in a study of Tregs in tolerant kidney transplant recipients. TCRdb's table, derived via immunoSEQ multiplex PCR, lists solely in-frame clones and lacks some. The sample lists 20,000 to 25,000 clones, roughly 80% occurring once. The starting material was CD8+ T cells from blood (PBMCs), obtained 6 months after the transplant. These receptor sequences come from a human patient who received a combined kidney and bone marrow transplant. These T cells may partly come from the graft donor. Both conserved end residues are part of each CDR3.

j_gene	v_gene	CDR3aa
TRBJ2-1	TRBV19	CASRYGSSDNNEQFF
TRBJ2-7	TRBV4-2	CASSQFGREGPLDEQYF
TRBJ2-7	TRBV5-1	CASSSGDRGLSYEQYF
TRBJ2-1	TRBV7-2	CASSPDSGGADEQFF
TRBJ2-7	TRBV19	CASSADEQYF
TRBJ2-7	TRBV6-6	CASTSGAGNEQYF
TRBJ2-5	TRBV15	CATSRVAQETQYF
TRBJ2-1	TRBV11-3	CASSLRGSLNNEQFF
TRBJ2-3	TRBV10-2	CASRKGLAGGDTQYF
TRBJ2-7	TRBV6-4	CASSEAPTPTYEQYF
TRBJ1-2	TRBV13	CASSPWLQGADYGYTF
TRBJ2-7	TRBV4-1	CASSEERESYEQYF
TRBJ1-2	TRBV10-3	CAISVRTGSNYGYTF
TRBJ2-2	TRBV6-4	CASSEGPEAGELFF
TRBJ2-7	TRBV6-4	CASPVAGGLRISYEQYF
TRBJ2-7	TRBV12-5	CASGSQTSASYEQYF
TRBJ2-3	TRBV13	CASSLGRVVDTQYF
TRBJ1-1	TRBV4-3	CASSQDSGSEAFF
TRBJ1-1	TRBV4-3	CASSQDQGAWRAEAFF
TRBJ2-1	TRBV7-2	CASSPTGVEQFF
TRBJ1-2	TRBV6-5	CASTPLQGIYGYTF
TRBJ1-2	TRBV19	CASSIVGGYGYTF
TRBJ2-3	TRBV7-6	CASTAGWGSTDTQYF
TRBJ1-1	TRBV4-3	CASSQEFQGTGAEAFF
TRBJ1-2	TRBV27	CASSLSVGSLGYTF
TRBJ1-4	TRBV23-1	CASSPSGREETNEKLFF
TRBJ2-5	TRBV9	CASSHQGGVGGGETQYF
TRBJ2-2	TRBV5-4	CASRSRAGELFF
TRBJ1-2	TRBV7-3	CASSLGQGDYGYTF
TRBJ1-6	TRBV6-6	CASSATGTGVDF
TRBJ1-2	TRBV29-1	CSVIIPGHRGGYTF
TRBJ2-5	TRBV7-2	CASSLEPAGYQETQYF
TRBJ2-7	TRBV27	CASSSYGTSWYEQYF
TRBJ1-1	TRBV5-6	CASSLGTLRIDTEAFF
TRBJ1-2	TRBV28	CASSSDHRGYTF
TRBJ1-5	TRBV28	CASSFQDQHF